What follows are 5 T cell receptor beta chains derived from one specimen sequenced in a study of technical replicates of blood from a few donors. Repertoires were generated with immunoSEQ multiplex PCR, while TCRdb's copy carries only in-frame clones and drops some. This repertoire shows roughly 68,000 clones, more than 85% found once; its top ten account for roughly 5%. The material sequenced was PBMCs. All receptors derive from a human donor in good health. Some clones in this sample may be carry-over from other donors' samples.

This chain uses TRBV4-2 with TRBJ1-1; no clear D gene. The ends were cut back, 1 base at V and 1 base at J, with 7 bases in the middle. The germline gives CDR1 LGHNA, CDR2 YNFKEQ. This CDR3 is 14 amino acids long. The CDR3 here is CASSQAGGNTEAFF. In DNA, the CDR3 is TGTGCCAGCAGCCAAGCGGGTGGGAACACTGAAGCTTTCTTT.

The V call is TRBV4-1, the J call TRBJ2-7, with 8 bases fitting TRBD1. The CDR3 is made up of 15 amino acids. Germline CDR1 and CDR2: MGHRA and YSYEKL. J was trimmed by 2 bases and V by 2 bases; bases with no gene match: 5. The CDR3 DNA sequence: TGCGCCAGCAGCCAACGACAGGGGTCTCCCTACGAGCAGTACTTC. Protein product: CASSQRQGSPYEQYF.

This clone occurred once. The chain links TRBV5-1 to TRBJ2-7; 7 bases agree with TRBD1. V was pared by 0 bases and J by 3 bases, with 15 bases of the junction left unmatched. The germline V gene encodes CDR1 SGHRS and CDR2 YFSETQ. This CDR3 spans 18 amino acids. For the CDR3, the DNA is TGCGCCAGCAGCTTGGGTCCCGCAGGGGGAATCCCGTTCTACGAGCAGTACTTC. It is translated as CASSLGPAGGIPFYEQYF.

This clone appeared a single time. CDR3 in amino acids: CASTEASGGADEQFF. CDR3 coding DNA: TGCGCCAGCACCGAGGCTAGCGGGGGGGCTGATGAGCAGTTCTTC. The chain joins TRBV23-1 to TRBJ2-1; 12 bases line up with TRBD2. TRBV23-1 is designated an ORF whose function remains uncertain. Trimming removed 7 bases from V and 8 bases from J; junction bases left unmatched: 9. The CDR3 runs to 15 residues.

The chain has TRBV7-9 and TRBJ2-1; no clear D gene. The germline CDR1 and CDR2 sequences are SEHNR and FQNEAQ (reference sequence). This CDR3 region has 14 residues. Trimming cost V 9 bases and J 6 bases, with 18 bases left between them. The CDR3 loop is CASNSQKTGNEQFF. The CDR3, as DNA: TGTGCCAGTAACTCCCAAAAAACGGGCAATGAGCAGTTCTTC. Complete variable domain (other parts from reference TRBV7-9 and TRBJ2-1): DTGVSQNPRHKITKRGQNVTFRCDPISEHNRLYWYRQTLGQGPEFLTYFQNEAQLEKSRLLSDRFSAERPKGSFSTLEIQRTEQGDSAMYLCASNSQKTGNEQFFGPGTRLTVL.